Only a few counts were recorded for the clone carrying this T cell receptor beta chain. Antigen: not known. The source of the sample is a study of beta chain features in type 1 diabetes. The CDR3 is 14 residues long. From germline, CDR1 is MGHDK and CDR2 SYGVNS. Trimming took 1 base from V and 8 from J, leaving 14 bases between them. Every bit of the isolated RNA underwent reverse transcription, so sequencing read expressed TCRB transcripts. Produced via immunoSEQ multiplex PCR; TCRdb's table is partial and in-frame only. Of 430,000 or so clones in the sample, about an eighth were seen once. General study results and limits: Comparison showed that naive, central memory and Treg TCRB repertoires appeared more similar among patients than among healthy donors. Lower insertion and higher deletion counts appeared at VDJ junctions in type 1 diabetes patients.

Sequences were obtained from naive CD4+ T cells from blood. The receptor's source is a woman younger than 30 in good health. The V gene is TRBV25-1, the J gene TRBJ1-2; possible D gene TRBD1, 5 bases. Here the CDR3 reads CASSESPRGAGYTF. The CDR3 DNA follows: TGTGCCAGCAGTGAATCGCCTAGGGGTGCCGGCTACACCTTC.